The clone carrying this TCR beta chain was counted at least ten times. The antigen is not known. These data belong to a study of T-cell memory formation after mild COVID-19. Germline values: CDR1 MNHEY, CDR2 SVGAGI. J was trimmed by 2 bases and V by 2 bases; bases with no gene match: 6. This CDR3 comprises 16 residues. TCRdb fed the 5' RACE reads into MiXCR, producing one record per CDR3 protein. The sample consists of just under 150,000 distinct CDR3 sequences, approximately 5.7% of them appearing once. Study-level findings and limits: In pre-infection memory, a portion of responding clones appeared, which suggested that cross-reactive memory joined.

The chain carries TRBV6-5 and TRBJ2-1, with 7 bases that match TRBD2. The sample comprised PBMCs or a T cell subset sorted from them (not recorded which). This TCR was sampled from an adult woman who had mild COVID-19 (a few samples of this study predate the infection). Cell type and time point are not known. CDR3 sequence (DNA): TGTGCCAGCAGTTACGGCGGGAGATGGGCCTACAATGAGCAGTTCTTC. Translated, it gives CASSYGGRWAYNEQFF.